This TCR beta chain was captured in a study of OX40 agonist ivuxolimab in advanced cancers. General study points: At 0.1-3.0 mg/kg, partial responders had clonal expansion among the lowest observed. Circulating CD4+ and CD8+ T cells showed clonal expansion by week 6 at 0.1 to 3.0 mg/kg.

Germline assignment: CDR1 MNHEY and CDR2 SVGAGI. This CDR3 comprises 15 residues. V was pared by 4 bases and J by 3 bases, with 6 bases of the junction left unmatched. Samples of blood were obtained at baseline, on cycle 4 day 1, and on cycle 7 day 1. On this clone: Its antigen is unidentified.

TCRdb's copy holds only in-frame clones and misses some; the assay was immunoSEQ multiplex PCR. The sample shows under 9,000 clones, about four fifths of them seen only once. Sequenced here: CD4+ or CD8+ T cells sorted from blood, sampled in a trial of the OX40 agonist ivuxolimab. The chain recombines TRBV6-5 with TRBJ1-5; 7 bases map to TRBD1. The TCR comes from an adult with an advanced solid tumor such as melanoma, head and neck, liver or kidney cancer. The CDR3 DNA reads TGTGCCAGCAGTTCCGGGACAGCTTACAATCAGCCCCAGCATTTT. Amino acid sequence: CASSSGTAYNQPQHF.